The 26 T cell receptor beta chains presented below share a single source sample, sequenced in a study of T cell repertoires in cytomegalovirus infection. TCRdb itself ran the reads through MiXCR, one entry per CDR3 protein. The sample yields a few hundred thousand distinct CDR3 sequences, approximately 40% seen once. These TCRs' antigens remain unknown. Sequenced material: cultured PBMCs, taken from culture after CMV antigen stimulation. The receptors were gathered from a human donor in good health (CMV status not recorded). Some clones in this sample may be carry-over from other donors' samples.

This clonotype has a handful of counts. This chain uses TRBV6-5 with TRBJ2-1; 8 nucleotides line up with TRBD1. Trimming cost V 6 bases and J 7 bases; bases outside gene matches: 5. The CDR3 has 13 residues. From germline, CDR1 is MNHEY and CDR2 SVGAGI. The chain's CDR3 is CASSPNRGNEQFF. The CDR3 coding sequence is TGTGCCAGCAGCCCAAACAGGGGGAATGAGCAGTTCTTC.

This chain connects TRBV7-2 to TRBJ2-3; 9 bases fit TRBD1. This CDR3 is built from 14 residues. The germline gives CDR1 SGHTA, CDR2 FQGNSA. V lost 6 bases to trimming and J lost 4 bases; unmatched junction nucleotides: 5. Here the CDR3 reads CASRGDREADTQYF. CDR3 sequence (DNA): TGTGCCAGCAGGGGGGACAGGGAGGCAGATACGCAGTATTTT.

The V and J genes are TRBV20-1 and TRBJ1-6, with 10 bases that match TRBD1. V lost 1 base to trimming and J lost 8 bases; unmatched junction nucleotides: 11. There are 17 residues in the CDR3. Germline CDR1 is DFQATT and CDR2 is SNEGSKA (reference sequence). The CDR3 reads CSARVDRGPGWDSPLHF. CDR3 coding DNA: TGCAGTGCTAGAGTAGACAGGGGGCCCGGTTGGGATTCACCCCTCCACTTT.

The V call is TRBV2, the J call TRBJ1-5; D unresolved. This CDR3 comprises 15 residues. Germline CDR1 reads SNHLY; CDR2 reads FYNNEI. Trimming stripped 3 bases from V and 5 bases from J, with 14 bases between. CDR3 DNA sequence: TGTGCCAGCAGTGAGGGCGGAGTATCCTATCAGCCCCAGCATTTT. Translating gives CASSEGGVSYQPQHF.

There are a few counts of this clonotype. The genes are TRBV6-1 and TRBJ1-4, with TRBD1 identical over 11 bases. The length of the CDR3 is 14 residues. V lost 1 base and J lost 8; bases outside the gene matches: 0. Per the germline V gene, CDR1 is MNHNS and CDR2 is SASEGT. The CDR3, as DNA: TGTGCCAGCAGTGAAGGGACAGGGGGCGAAAAACTGTTTTTT. It translates to CASSEGTGGEKLFF.

This clonotype turned up a few times. The chain employs TRBV12-3 or TRBV12-4 and TRBJ2-7; D is possibly TRBD1 (6 bases). The CDR3 runs 15 residues. V was pared by 5 bases and J by 1 base, with 15 bases between. The CDR3 bases are TGTGCCAGCAGTGCGACAGGCCTCAGATCCTACGAGCAGTACTTC. Translating gives CASSATGLRSYEQYF.

V and J are TRBV4-3 and TRBJ2-7; 9 nucleotides match TRBD1. The V and J ends lost 4 bases and 4 bases, in that order; junction bases with no gene match: 20. From germline, CDR1 is LGHNA and CDR2 YSLEER. CDR3 length equals 19 residues. CDR3 bases: TGCGCCAGCAGCCTCTTTCTCCCCCGCGGGACAGGGATTTCTTACGAGCAGTACTTC. It translates to CASSLFLPRGTGISYEQYF.

This clonotype was counted ten times or more. CDR3 coding DNA: TGTGCCAGCAGCTTAGCAGGAGCCCAAGGGGAGACCCAGTACTTC. It encodes CASSLAGAQGETQYF. The chain recombines TRBV7-2 with TRBJ2-5; D gene ambiguous. V lost 0 bases, J lost 5 bases, and 13 bases lay in between. This CDR3 spans 15 amino acids. CDR1 is SGHTA, CDR2 FQGNSA, per germline.

This clonotype was seen a handful of times. The rearrangement joins TRBV5-5 to TRBJ2-1, with 9 bases fitting TRBD2. The CDR3 has 14 amino acids. The trim removed 4 bases at V and 6 bases at J, leaving 5 bases unmatched. Germline V gives CDR1 SGHKS, CDR2 YYEKEE (reference sequence). For the CDR3, the DNA is TGTGCCAGCAGCGTTAGCGGGAGTTTCAATGAGCAGTTCTTC. This codes for CASSVSGSFNEQFF.

The V gene is TRBV18, the J gene TRBJ1-1; no clear D. The ends were cut back, 6 bases at V and 3 bases at J, with 8 bases in the middle. Germline assignment: CDR1 KGHSH and CDR2 LQKENI. This CDR3 is 12 amino acids long. The CDR3 nucleotides are TGTGCCAGCTCCCCCTATGACACTGAAGCTTTCTTT. Residues: CASSPYDTEAFF.

This clonotype was counted only a few times. The gene calls are TRBV12-3 or TRBV12-4 and TRBJ1-2, with D perhaps TRBD1 (5 bases). CDR3 length: 14 residues. V was pared by 5 bases and J by 2 bases, with 12 bases between. The CDR3 bases are TGTGCCAGCAGTGTGACAGATACGAACTATGGCTACACCTTC. Translated: CASSVTDTNYGYTF.

This sequence joins TRBV20-1 and TRBJ1-5, with 7 positions matching TRBD1. The V and J ends lost 6 bases and 0 bases, in that order; junction bases with no gene match: 5. The germline gives CDR1 DFQATT, CDR2 SNEGSKA (reference sequence). The CDR3 extends over 14 amino acids. CDR3 DNA sequence: TGCAGTGCAATACAGGGGTCTAGCAATCAGCCCCAGCATTTT. Amino acids: CSAIQGSSNQPQHF.

This clonotype showed up just a few times. This chain links TRBV7-9 with TRBJ2-1; no clear D gene. The CDR3 loop spans 13 amino acids. V lost 6 bases and J 9 bases, leaving 15 bases between the germline ends. Germline CDR1 and CDR2: SEHNR and FQNEAQ (reference sequence). The CDR3 coding sequence is TGTGCCAGCAGACTAAATTGGGGATCTGAGCAGTTCTTC. It translates to CASRLNWGSEQFF.

This chain uses TRBV4-2 with TRBJ2-3; D could derive from TRBD1 or TRBD2 (6 bases each). The CDR3 is 15 residues long. Germline V CDR1 and CDR2: LGHNA, YNFKEQ. V was cut by 1 base and J by 2 bases, with 10 bases left in between. The DNA of the CDR3 is TGTGCCAGCAGCCAAGCGGGGGCGATCACAGATACGCAGTATTTT. Encoded protein: CASSQAGAITDTQYF.

Ten or more counts support this clonotype. The chain has TRBV7-8 and TRBJ2-7, with 7 bases lining up with TRBD1. Germline V gives CDR1 SGHVS, CDR2 FQNEAQ. V lost 3 bases and J lost 6; bases outside the gene matches: 5. This CDR3 has 13 residues. CDR3 sequence reads: CASSFYRGAEQYF. The CDR3 DNA reads as TGTGCCAGCAGCTTTTACAGGGGCGCCGAGCAGTACTTC.

The chain employs TRBV19 and TRBJ2-7, with D perhaps TRBD2 (6 bases). The V end lost 3 bases, the J end lost 2 bases, and 17 bases lay between the germline ends. The CDR3 contains 16 residues. Germline assignment: CDR1 LNHDA and CDR2 SQIVND (reference sequence). The CDR3 nucleotides read TGTGCCAGTAGTATTCCTTCGGGACTCGTTCCCTACGAGCAGTACTTC. Encoded protein: CASSIPSGLVPYEQYF.

The DNA of the CDR3 is TGTGCCAGCAGCTTAGGGAACCGAGATCAGCCCCAGCATTTT. Translating gives CASSLGNRDQPQHF. The chain has TRBV7-2 and TRBJ1-5, with D unresolved. Germline V gene sequence: CDR1 SGHTA, CDR2 FQGNSA. The CDR3 is 14 amino acids. Trimming removed 1 base from V and 5 bases from J, with 9 bases in between.

This clonotype was observed many times. The rearrangement links TRBV7-2 to TRBJ1-4; 9 bases are shared with TRBD1. CDR3 length equals 14 residues. The V gene end was trimmed by 5 bases and the J gene end by 7 bases; junction bases not matched to a gene: 5. Germline values: CDR1 SGHTA, CDR2 FQGNSA. CDR3 sequence (DNA): TGTGCCAGCAGCCTACAGGGGGCCGGTGAAAAACTGTTTTTT. Residues: CASSLQGAGEKLFF.

This clonotype has ten or more counts. V gene TRBV7-2 combines with J gene TRBJ1-5, with D unresolved. The CDR3 is 14 amino acids. CDR1 and CDR2 (germline): SGHTA, FQGNSA. V lost 3 bases and J 4 bases, leaving 10 bases between the germline ends. The CDR3 sequence is CASSFLVGNQPQHF. CDR3 DNA sequence: TGTGCCAGCAGCTTCCTTGTAGGGAATCAGCCCCAGCATTTT.

This clonotype was seen a handful of times. The chain joins TRBV4-3 to TRBJ1-3; 7 nucleotides line up with TRBD1. The CDR3 loop spans 16 amino acids. Per the germline V gene, CDR1 is LGHNA and CDR2 is YSLEER. With V trimmed by 4 bases and J by 3 bases, 9 bases remained unmatched. CDR3 nucleotides: TGCGCCAGCAGCCGAACTGCAGGGGGAAGTGGAAACACCATATATTTT. It translates to CASSRTAGGSGNTIYF.

The genes are TRBV7-8 and TRBJ2-7; tentative D call: TRBD2 (7 bases). CDR1 SGHVS and CDR2 FQNEAQ come from the germline V gene. V was shortened by 5 bases and J by 7 bases, with 27 bases between the two germline ends. The CDR3 loop spans 17 amino acids. The CDR3 DNA sequence: TGTGCCAGCAGCCCTGTGGGGTTCTCGGCGGGGGCAGGGGAGCAGTACTTC. Protein product: CASSPVGFSAGAGEQYF. The variable domain in full, completed from reference TRBV7-8 and TRBJ2-7, reads GAGVSQSPRYKVAKRGQDVALRCDPISGHVSLFWYQQALGQGPEFLTYFQNEAQLDKSGLPSDRFFAERPEGSVSTLKIQRTQQEDSAVYLCASSPVGFSAGAGEQYFGPGTRLTVT.

This clonotype has just a few counts. The chain is built from TRBV19 and TRBJ1-1; 7 positions match TRBD1. The germline gives CDR1 LNHDA, CDR2 SQIVND (reference sequence). The trim removed 6 bases at V and 4 bases at J, leaving 5 bases unmatched. This CDR3 region has 13 residues. CDR3 residues: CASRQGSSTEAFF. The DNA of the CDR3 is TGTGCCAGTAGACAGGGGTCGAGCACTGAAGCTTTCTTT. The whole variable domain, filled in from reference TRBV19 and TRBJ1-1, reads DGGITQSPKYLFRKEGQNVTLSCEQNLNHDAMYWYRQDPGQGLRLIYYSQIVNDFQKGDIAEGYSVSREKKESFPLTVTSAQKNPTAFYLCASRQGSSTEAFFGQGTRLTVV.

This clonotype was found once. This chain joins TRBV5-4 and TRBJ2-5; 7 bases match TRBD2. Germline CDR1 is SGHNT and CDR2 is YYREEE (reference sequence). The trim removed 4 bases at V and 5 bases at J, leaving 8 bases unmatched. The CDR3 loop spans 14 amino acids. DNA of the CDR3: TGTGCCAGCAGCCCCCCCGCGGGAGCGGAGACCCAGTACTTC. This sequence encodes CASSPPAGAETQYF.

This clonotype was seen a handful of times. This chain joins TRBV28 and TRBJ2-5; 12 bases are a match to TRBD2. The CDR3 is made up of 17 amino acids. Per germline, CDR1 MDHEN and CDR2 SYDVKM. V was clipped by 6 bases and J by 2 bases; unmatched bases: 10. CDR3 coding DNA: TGTGCCAGCAGCCCAAGGTGGCTAGCGGGGGGGCAAGAGACCCAGTACTTC. Translating it yields CASSPRWLAGGQETQYF.

V usage is TRBV7-2 and J usage is TRBJ2-1; D is unresolved. The CDR3 is 15 residues long. Trimming left V 7 bases short and J 0 bases short, with 13 bases between. CDR1 is SGHTA, CDR2 FQGNSA, per germline. CDR3 coding DNA: TGTGCCAGCATCCGACCAGAGTTCTCCTACAATGAGCAGTTCTTC. Amino acids: CASIRPEFSYNEQFF. Based on the CDR3 plus reference TRBV7-2 and TRBJ2-1, the full variable domain is GAGVSQSPSNKVTEKGKDVELRCDPISGHTALYWYRQSLGQGLEFLIYFQGNSAPDKSGLPSDRFSAERTGGSVSTLTIQRTQQEDSAVYLCASIRPEFSYNEQFFGPGTRLTVL.

The genes are TRBV20-1 and TRBJ1-6, with D perhaps matching TRBD1 (5 bases). This CDR3 contains 15 residues. The ends were cut back, 0 bases at V and 9 bases at J, with 15 bases in the middle. Germline loops: CDR1 DFQATT, CDR2 SNEGSKA (reference sequence). CDR3 nucleotide sequence: TGCAGTGCTAGAGATTTCGCAGGGAAGGGTTCACCCCTCCACTTT. This codes for CSARDFAGKGSPLHF.